This record concerns one TCR beta chain sequence. As yet, its antigen is unknown. The assay was run at deep level. The table came from immunoSEQ multiplex PCR; TCRdb's copy has only in-frame clones and leaves some out. Of some 2,400,000 clones listed, under 97% were seen once; the top ten hold less than 0.15%. This sample was taken from a study of shared clonotypes between healthy human individuals. As for the study in general: Donors had three CD4 naive, three CD4 memory, two CD8 naive and one CD8 memory plate apiece. Overall study results and limits: The sharing of around 5% of naive CD4 clonotypes was seen across several donors.

CDR3 length: 13 amino acids. Deletions cut 1 base from V and 3 bases from J, with 6 bases between. Germline CDR1 and CDR2: SGHTA and FQGNSA. Sample: naive CD4+ T cells sorted from blood. Subset defined: CD45RA+ positively selected. The V gene is TRBV7-2, the J gene TRBJ2-5; D uncertain. This sequence was found in a man aged 18 to 30 in good health. This CDR3 reads CASSLGGKETQYF. The CDR3 region has the DNA TGTGCCAGCAGCTTAGGTGGTAAAGAGACCCAGTACTTC.